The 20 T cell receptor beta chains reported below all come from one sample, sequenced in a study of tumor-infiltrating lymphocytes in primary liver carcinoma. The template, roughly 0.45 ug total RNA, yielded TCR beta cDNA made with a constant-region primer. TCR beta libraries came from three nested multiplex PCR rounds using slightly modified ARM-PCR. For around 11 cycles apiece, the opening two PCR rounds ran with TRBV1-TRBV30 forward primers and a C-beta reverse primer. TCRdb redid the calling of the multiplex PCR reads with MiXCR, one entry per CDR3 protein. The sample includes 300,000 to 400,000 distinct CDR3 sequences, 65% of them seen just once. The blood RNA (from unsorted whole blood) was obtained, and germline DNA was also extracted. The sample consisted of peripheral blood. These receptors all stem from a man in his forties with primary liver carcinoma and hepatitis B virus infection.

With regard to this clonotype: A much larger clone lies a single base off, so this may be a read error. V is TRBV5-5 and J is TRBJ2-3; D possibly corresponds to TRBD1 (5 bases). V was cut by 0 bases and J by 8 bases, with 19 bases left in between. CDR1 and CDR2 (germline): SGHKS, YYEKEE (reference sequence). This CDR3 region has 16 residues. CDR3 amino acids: CASSLAILPGPGTQYF. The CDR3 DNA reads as TGTGCCAGCAGCTTGGCGATCCTCCCAGGGCCAGGTACGCAGTATTTT.

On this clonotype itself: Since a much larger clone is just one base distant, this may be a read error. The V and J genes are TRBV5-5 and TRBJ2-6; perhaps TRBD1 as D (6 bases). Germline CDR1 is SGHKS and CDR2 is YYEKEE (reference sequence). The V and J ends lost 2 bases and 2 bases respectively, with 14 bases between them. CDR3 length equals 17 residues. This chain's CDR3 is CASSLWTELAGANVLTF. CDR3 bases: TGTGCCAGCAGCTTATGGACAGAGCTTGCTGGGGCCAACGTCCTGACTTTC.

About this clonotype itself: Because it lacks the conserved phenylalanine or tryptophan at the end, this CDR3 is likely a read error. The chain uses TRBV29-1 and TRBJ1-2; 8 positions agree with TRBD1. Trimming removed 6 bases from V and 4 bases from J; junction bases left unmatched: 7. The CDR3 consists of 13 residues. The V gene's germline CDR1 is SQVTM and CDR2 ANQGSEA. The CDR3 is CSVADRGSYGYTY. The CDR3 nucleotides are TGCAGCGTCGCTGACAGGGGAAGCTATGGCTACACCTAC.

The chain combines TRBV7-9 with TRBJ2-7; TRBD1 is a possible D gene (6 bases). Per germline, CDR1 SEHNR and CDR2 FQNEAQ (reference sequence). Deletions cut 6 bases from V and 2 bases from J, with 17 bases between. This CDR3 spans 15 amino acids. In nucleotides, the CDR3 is TGTGCCAGCAGTTGGAACAGGGACCCTACCTACGAGCAGTACTTC. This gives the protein CASSWNRDPTYEQYF.

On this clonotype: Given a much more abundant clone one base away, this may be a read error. CDR3 amino acids: CCVEDTPGQGPSRSWPQHF. CDR3 sequence (DNA): TGCTGCGTTGAAGATACGCCGGGACAGGGGCCATCCCGATCATGGCCCCAGCATTTT. V usage is TRBV29-1 and J usage is TRBJ1-5; TRBD1 aligns across 10 bases. Germline CDR1 is SQVTM and CDR2 is ANQGSEA. The CDR3 is made up of 19 amino acids.

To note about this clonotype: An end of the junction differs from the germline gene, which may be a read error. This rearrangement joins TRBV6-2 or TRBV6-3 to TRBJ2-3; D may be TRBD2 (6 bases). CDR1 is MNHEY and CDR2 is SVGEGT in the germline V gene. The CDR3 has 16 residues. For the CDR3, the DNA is TGTGCCAGCAATTACCGCCGGGGCGGGAACACAGATACGCCGTATTTT. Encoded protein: CASNYRRGGNTDTPYF.

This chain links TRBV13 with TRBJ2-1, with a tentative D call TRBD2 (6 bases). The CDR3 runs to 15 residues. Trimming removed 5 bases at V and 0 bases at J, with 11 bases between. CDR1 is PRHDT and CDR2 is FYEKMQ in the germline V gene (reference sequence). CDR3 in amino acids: CASSPVGGSYNEQFF. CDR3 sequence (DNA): TGTGCCAGCAGCCCCGTGGGGGGCTCCTACAATGAGCAGTTCTTC.

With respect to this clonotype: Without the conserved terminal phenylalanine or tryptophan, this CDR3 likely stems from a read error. In nucleotides, the CDR3 is TGCGGCGTTGGGGCTAGCGGGACGGATACCCAGTACCTC. This translates into CGVGASGTDTQYL. The chain recombines TRBV29-1 with TRBJ2-5; 9 nucleotides match TRBD2. The CDR3 runs to 13 residues. Germline assignment: CDR1 SQVTM and CDR2 ANQGSEA.

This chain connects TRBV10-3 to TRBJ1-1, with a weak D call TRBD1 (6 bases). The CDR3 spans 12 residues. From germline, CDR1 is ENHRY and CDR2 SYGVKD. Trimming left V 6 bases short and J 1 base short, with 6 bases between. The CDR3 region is CAIRTGNTEAFF. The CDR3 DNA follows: TGTGCCATCAGGACAGGGAACACTGAAGCTTTCTTT.

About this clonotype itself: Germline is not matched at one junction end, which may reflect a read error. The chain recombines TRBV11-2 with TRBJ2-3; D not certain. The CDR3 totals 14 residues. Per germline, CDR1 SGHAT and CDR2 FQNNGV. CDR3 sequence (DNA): TGTGCCGGCAGCCTACTCCGGTACGCAGATACGCAGTATTTT. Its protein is CAGSLLRYADTQYF.

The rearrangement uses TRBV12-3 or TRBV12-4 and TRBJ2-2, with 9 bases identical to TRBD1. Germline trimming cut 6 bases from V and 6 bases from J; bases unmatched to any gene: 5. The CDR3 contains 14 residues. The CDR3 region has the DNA TGTGCCAGCAGCCAGGGACAGGGAGCCGGGGAGCTGTTTTTT. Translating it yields CASSQGQGAGELFF.

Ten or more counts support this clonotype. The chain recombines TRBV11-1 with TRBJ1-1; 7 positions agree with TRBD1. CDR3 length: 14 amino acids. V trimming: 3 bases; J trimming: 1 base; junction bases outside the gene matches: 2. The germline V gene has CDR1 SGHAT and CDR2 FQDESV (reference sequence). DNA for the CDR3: TGTGCCAGCAGCTTTGACAGGGAGAACACTGAAGCTTTCTTT. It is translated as CASSFDRENTEAFF.

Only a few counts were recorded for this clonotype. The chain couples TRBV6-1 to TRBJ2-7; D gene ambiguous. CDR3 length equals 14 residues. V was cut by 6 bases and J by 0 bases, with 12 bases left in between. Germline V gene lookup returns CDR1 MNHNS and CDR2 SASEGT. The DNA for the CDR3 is TGTGCCAGCAGCGCTACTAAACGCTCCTACGAGCAGTACTTC. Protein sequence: CASSATKRSYEQYF.

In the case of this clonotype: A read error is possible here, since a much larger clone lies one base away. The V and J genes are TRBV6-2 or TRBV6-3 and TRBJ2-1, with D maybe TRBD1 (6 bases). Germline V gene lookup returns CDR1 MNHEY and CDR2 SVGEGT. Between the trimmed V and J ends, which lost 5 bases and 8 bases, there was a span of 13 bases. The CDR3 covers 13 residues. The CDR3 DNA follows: TGTGCCAGCAGTCCCAGGGGTACCGATGAGCAGTTCTTC. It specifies CASSPRGTDEQFF.

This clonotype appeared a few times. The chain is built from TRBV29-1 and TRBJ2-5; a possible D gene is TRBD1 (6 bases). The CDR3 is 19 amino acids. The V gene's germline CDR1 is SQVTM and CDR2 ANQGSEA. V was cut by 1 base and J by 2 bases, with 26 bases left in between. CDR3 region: CSVEGLILFTQGYQETQYF. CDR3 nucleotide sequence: TGCAGCGTTGAAGGACTCATCCTCTTTACACAGGGATATCAAGAGACCCAGTACTTC.

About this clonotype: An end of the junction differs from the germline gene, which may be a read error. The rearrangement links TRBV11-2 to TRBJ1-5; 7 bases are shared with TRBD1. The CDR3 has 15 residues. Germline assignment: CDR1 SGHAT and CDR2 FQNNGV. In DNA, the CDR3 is TGTGCCAGTAGCATAGACAGGGCCCCGAATCAGACCCAGCATTTT. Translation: CASSIDRAPNQTQHF.

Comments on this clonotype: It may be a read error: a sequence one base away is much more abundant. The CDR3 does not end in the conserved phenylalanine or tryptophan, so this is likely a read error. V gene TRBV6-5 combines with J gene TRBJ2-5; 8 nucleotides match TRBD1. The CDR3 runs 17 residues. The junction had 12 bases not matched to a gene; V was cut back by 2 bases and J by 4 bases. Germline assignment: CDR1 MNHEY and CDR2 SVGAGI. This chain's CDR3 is CASSYAALAGGRETQYY. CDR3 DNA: TGTGCCAGCAGTTACGCGGCCCTTGCAGGGGGCCGAGAGACCCAGTACTAC.

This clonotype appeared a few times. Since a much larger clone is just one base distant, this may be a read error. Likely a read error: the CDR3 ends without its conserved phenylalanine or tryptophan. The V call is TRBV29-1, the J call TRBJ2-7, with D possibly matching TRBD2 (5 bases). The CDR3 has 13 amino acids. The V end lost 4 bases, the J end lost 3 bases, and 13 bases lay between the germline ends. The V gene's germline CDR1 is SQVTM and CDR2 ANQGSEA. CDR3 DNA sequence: TGCAGCGTTGGGTCAGGTGGAGGCTACGAGCAGTACTTG. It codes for CSVGSGGGYEQYL.

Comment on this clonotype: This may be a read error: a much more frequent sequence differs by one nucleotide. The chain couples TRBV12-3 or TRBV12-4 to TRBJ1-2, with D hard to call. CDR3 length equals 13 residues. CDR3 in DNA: TGTTCCAGCAGTCCCCCAGTGGGCTATGGCTACACCTTC. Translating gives CSSSPPVGYGYTF.

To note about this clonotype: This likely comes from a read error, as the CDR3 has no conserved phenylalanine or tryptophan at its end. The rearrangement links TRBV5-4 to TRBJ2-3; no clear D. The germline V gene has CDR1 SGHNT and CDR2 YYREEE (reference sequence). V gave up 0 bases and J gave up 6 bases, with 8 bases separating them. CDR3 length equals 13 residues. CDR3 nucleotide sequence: TGTGCCAGCAGCTTGGAAGGTTTCGATACGCAGTATTTA. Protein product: CASSLEGFDTQYL.